This T cell receptor beta chain was identified in a study of T cell changes during pregnancy in multiple sclerosis. Sequencing used immunoSEQ multiplex PCR; TCRdb keeps in-frame clones, though not all of them. Here the sample spans about 41,000 clones, more than 90% being singletons. V dropped 6 bases and J dropped 2; count of bases not matched to a gene: 6. CDR1 and CDR2 (germline): MNHNY, SVGAGI (reference sequence). The CDR3 length is 15 residues. In its sample, this clone was seen once. The chain carries TRBV6-6 and TRBJ2-7; 11 bases match TRBD1. The specimen was CD8+ T cells from peripheral blood mononuclear cells, collected in the third trimester of pregnancy. The clonotype was recovered from a female donor with multiple sclerosis, enrolled in a pregnancy study. CDR3 residues: CASRTGTGGPYEQYF. The DNA of the CDR3 is TGTGCCAGCAGAACCGGGACAGGGGGTCCCTACGAGCAGTACTTC.